This T cell receptor (beta chain) was identified during a study of blood T cells in healthy people across ages (dated by TCRdb to between 2014 and 2017). Regarding the complete study: In model experiments, roughly one uniquely barcoded TCR beta cDNA molecule per two T cells was captured by template switching. To track age-related changes in TCR beta repertoire diversity, the study relied on deep sequencing normalized with unique cDNA molecular identifiers. Four age groups were formed from the donors: young (average about 17 years), middle-aged (around 41), aged (under 70) and long-lived (approximately 78). Donors of different ages were randomly distributed across sequencing lanes to avoid experimental bias. For two donors (one aged 18 to 30 and one aged 80 or older), the study analyzed two additional independent replicas of 1 million unique cDNA reads from the same blood draw.

Of note for this clonotype: This clone's antigen is unknown. No much larger clone is present one base from it, and per-base qualities are unavailable.

The approximately 41 donors, aged 6 to 90 years, were systemically healthy Caucasian individuals from Russia. Each donor gave around 9.9 milliliters of peripheral blood, collected into EDTA-treated Vacutainer tubes. Ficoll-Paque density-gradient centrifugation was used to isolate PBMCs, with at least 6.5 million per sample. Trizol reagent was used to extract total RNA from the PBMCs, yielding at least 6 micrograms per sample. The percentages of naive CD45RAhigh/CD27high T cells were determined by flow cytometry on a PBMC aliquot from every donor. Findings and caveats that apply to the study as a whole: There was a strong correlation between observed TCR beta diversity and the percentage of naive T cells measured by flow cytometry. The long-lived group showed more naive CD4+ T cells, fewer expanded clones and increased TCR diversity than the aged group, suggesting age selection. Estimates of total diversity based on one million sequenced T cells were regarded as lower bounds and as underestimates. Because the CMV infection status of the donors was unknown, age-related changes in expanded clonotypes may potentially have been confounded. Conclusive comparison of naive and antigen-experienced compartments was prevented by the profiling of bulk unsorted PBMCs. As age increased, observed TCR beta diversity per million T cells dropped in a roughly linear way, and a significant reduction was already evident by age around 41.

The cysteine opens and the phenylalanine closes a CDR3 of 14 amino acids. The entry retains the CDR3 DNA only, 42 bases that are in frame from base 1. From the germline V gene, CDR1 is LGHNA and CDR2 is YNFKEQ. Unmatched junction bases come to 5, with V trimmed by 4 bases and J by 6 bases. The method behind the library was 5' RACE. The sequencing machine was an Illumina HiSeq 2500. A second PCR of about 7 to 12 cycles was performed with a sample-barcoded 5' primer and a J-beta primer mix. A unique molecular identifier was introduced onto each TCR beta cDNA molecule by a template-switch 5' adaptor carrying 12 random nucleotides. Each sample yielded at least 3 million CDR3-containing paired-end reads. First-strand cDNA was synthesized from all RNA with the Mint cDNA synthesis kit, primed by a TRBC-specific oligonucleotide. Following uracil-DNA glycosylase treatment, all cDNA underwent a first 18-cycle PCR with the universal primers M1SS and BC2_uni_R. The paper's processing steps were these. For normalization, 1 million high-quality reads, each with a distinct molecular identifier, were randomly selected from each sample. Instead of being binned into consensus sequences, reads with shared molecular identifiers were discarded. CDR3 identification, clonotype clustering and error correction used MiTCR with a Q25 quality threshold and the strictest error-elimination algorithm. Lower-bound total TCR beta diversity was estimated with a nonparametric unseen species model using Euler transformation. TCRdb handled the public reads itself, with Q25 trimming in fastp and clone calling in MiXCR, and kept productive beta chains. Entries that share a CDR3 protein sequence are merged under the most common genes and DNA. Clone size and V and J calls follow TCRdb, not the original study. Recorded for this sample are around 400,000 distinct CDR3 sequences; more than 45% of them occurred a single time. The ten largest account for 51% of the sample.

The clonotype originates from a man aged 55-75 years in good health. Input material: blood. The chain links TRBV4-2 with TRBJ2-1; TRBD1 aligns with 8 central bases. The nucleotide sequence reads as follows: TGTGCCAGCAGCCTCGAAGACAGGGGCAATGAGCAGTTCTTC. Its protein product is CASSLEDRGNEQFF.